This TCR beta chain was captured in a study of T cells after yellow fever vaccination. Study summary: Where fractions had low cell numbers, libraries were prepared from them with the SMART-Seq v4 Ultra Low Input RNA kit. Study observations and caveats: Once the booster was given, most primary-vaccination clones reappeared, at more than 95% for CD4 and over 85% for CD8. Some clonotypes were seen in both the CD4 and the CD8 compartments. These made up a small share and likely arose from convergent recombination.

Only a few counts were recorded for this clonotype. Its specificity is not known. Trimming stripped 8 bases from V and 1 base from J, with 15 bases between. Germline V gene sequence: CDR1 MNHEY, CDR2 SVGEGT. The CDR3 is made up of 15 amino acids. TCR cDNA was made by 5'RACE template switching, adding a universal primer site and UMIs. Each CDR3 protein gets one entry after TCRdb re-called the 5' RACE reads with MiXCR. In the table there are under 550,000 distinct CDR3 sequences, just over 20% of which are singletons. Sequencing used PBMCs, obtained less than 25 days after the first yellow fever vaccination. The chain is built from TRBV6-2 or TRBV6-3 and TRBJ1-3; D ambiguous. The TCR was taken from a man younger than 35 who received the YFV17D yellow fever vaccine. The CDR3 bases are TGTGCCAGCGTCTACCGGGGATTTTCTGGAAACACCATATATTTT. It translates to CASVYRGFSGNTIYF.